Listed below are T cell receptor beta chains from one sample, sequenced in a study of shared clonotypes between healthy human individuals. The method was immunoSEQ multiplex PCR; TCRdb's version includes in-frame clones alone and lacks a portion of them. Among 2 million to 2.5 million clones listed, about 93% were seen once. The sequencing input was naive CD8+ T cells from PBMCs. The origin of the receptors is a man between 18 and 29 years old in good health. Some clones in this sample may be carry-over from other donors' samples. The CDR3 runs from the conserved cysteine through the conserved F or W. The D gene is left open where the match is weak. Not every row has a clone size; where given, it reads once, few, many or a size class.

d_gene,v_gene,abundance,j_gene,CDR3nt,CDR3aa
-,TRBV28,-,TRBJ2-7,TGTGCCACTACTGTAGGGGCGAGCCACGAGCAGTACTTC,CATTVGASHEQYF
-,TRBV7-3,once,TRBJ2-1,TGTGCCAGCAGCTTAGGGACCTACAATGAGCAGTTCTTC,CASSLGTYNEQFF
TRBD1,TRBV4-3,-,TRBJ2-7,TGCGCCAGCAGCCACGAGACAGGGGGCCAGTACGAGCAGTACTTC,CASSHETGGQYEQYF
-,TRBV27,-,TRBJ1-1,TGTGCCAGAAGGGACCGGGATAGGCAGGGGAGGACTGAAGCTTTCTTT,CARRDRDRQGRTEAFF
TRBD1,TRBV28,-,TRBJ2-1,TGTGCCAGCAGGGTGGACAGGGAAATTTTAGGTAGCAATGAGCAGTTCTTC,CASRVDREILGSNEQFF
-,TRBV29-1,-,TRBJ2-1,TGCAGCGCCACCTCCGGGGGCTACAATGAGCAGTTCTTC,CSATSGGYNEQFF
TRBD2,TRBV9,-,TRBJ2-7,TGTGCCAGCAGCACGGGACTAGCGGGAGGCTCCTACGAGCAGTACTTC,CASSTGLAGGSYEQYF
-,TRBV14,-,TRBJ2-7,TGTGCCAGCAGCGAATGGGGCTACGAGCAGTACTTC,CASSEWGYEQYF
-,TRBV5-1,-,TRBJ2-7,TGCGCCAGCAGCTTACCAGGTCCGAGCTCCTACGAGCAGTACTTC,CASSLPGPSSYEQYF
-,TRBV9,-,TRBJ1-2,TGTGCCAGCAGCGTAGGGGGGCGCGGTTTCTATGGCTACACCTTC,CASSVGGRGFYGYTF
TRBD2,TRBV5-4,once,TRBJ2-7,TGTGCCAGCAGCGGCGGACTAGCGGAGCTCTACGAGCAGTACTTC,CASSGGLAELYEQYF
TRBD2,TRBV13,-,TRBJ2-7,TGTGCCAGCAGCCCAGGTGGGACTAACTACGAGCAGTACTTC,CASSPGGTNYEQYF
-,TRBV5-6,-,TRBJ2-1,TGTGCCAGCAGCTTGCTGGAGGAGCAGTTCTTC,CASSLLEEQFF
-,TRBV9,-,TRBJ2-5,TGTGCCAGCAGCGTAGTAGGAGGGAACCAAGAGACCCAGTACTTC,CASSVVGGNQETQYF
-,TRBV28,-,TRBJ2-2,TGTGCCAGCAGTTTAAGGGGGGCCGGGGAGCTGTTTTTT,CASSLRGAGELFF
-,TRBV13,-,TRBJ1-5,TGTGCCAGCAGCTCCCGCAATCAGCCCCAGCATTTT,CASSSRNQPQHF
-,TRBV5-1,-,TRBJ2-6,TGCGCCAGCAGCCCCTCGGGCGCCCCTGGGGCCAACGTCCTGACTTTC,CASSPSGAPGANVLTF
-,TRBV29-1,-,TRBJ1-2,TGCAGCGTCGTCGGGACTCCAACCTATGGCTACACCTTC,CSVVGTPTYGYTF
TRBD2,TRBV27,-,TRBJ2-7,TGTGCCAGCAGTTTAGGCCCCAGCGGGACCACCGAGCAGTACTTC,CASSLGPSGTTEQYF
-,TRBV13,-,TRBJ1-4,TGTGCCAGCAGCCTCAGGACGGGAAATGAAAAACTGTTTTTT,CASSLRTGNEKLFF
-,TRBV27,-,TRBJ2-7,TGTGCCAGCAGTCTGAGTGGGAGAATCTACGAGCAGTACTTC,CASSLSGRIYEQYF
TRBD2,TRBV7-8,-,TRBJ2-7,TGTGCCAGCAGCGACATGGGACTAGCGGACGAGCAGTACTTC,CASSDMGLADEQYF
TRBD1,TRBV27,-,TRBJ2-7,TGTGCCAGCAGTTTGTACAGGGGGCTTCACTACGAGCAGTACTTC,CASSLYRGLHYEQYF
TRBD2,TRBV5-1,-,TRBJ2-7,TGCGCCAGCAGCCAAGCGGCGGGAGGGTCCTACGAGCAGTACTTC,CASSQAAGGSYEQYF
TRBD2,TRBV6-5,once,TRBJ2-7,TGTGCCAGCAGTTATAATAGCGGGAGCGGAAACGAGCAGTACTTC,CASSYNSGSGNEQYF
-,TRBV27,-,TRBJ1-2,TGTGCCAGCAGGCTCGCGGGAGGGGGACCCTATGGCTACACCTTC,CASRLAGGGPYGYTF
-,TRBV5-1,-,TRBJ1-4,TGCGCCAGCAGCTTGGCCTCGGGGGAAAAACTGTTTTTT,CASSLASGEKLFF
-,TRBV19,once,TRBJ1-3,TGTGCCAGTTGCTTTAGGGCGGCACGGATGCGCTCTGGAAACACCATATATTTT,CASCFRAARMRSGNTIYF
TRBD2,TRBV25-1,-,TRBJ2-3,TGTGCCAGCAGTGGGCTAGCGGCTAGCACAGATACGCAGTATTTT,CASSGLAASTDTQYF
TRBD1,TRBV30,once,TRBJ2-7,TGTGCCTGGAGTCGGACAGGGAGCTCCTACGAGCAGTACTTC,CAWSRTGSSYEQYF
-,TRBV7-7,-,TRBJ2-1,TGTGCCAGCAGCTTAGGTCAACAGGGTGGCCATGAGCAGTTCTTC,CASSLGQQGGHEQFF
-,TRBV25-1,-,TRBJ2-3,TGTGCCAGCAGTGAATCTGCCGAAGATACGCAGTATTTT,CASSESAEDTQYF
-,TRBV7-9,-,TRBJ1-1,TGTGCCAGCAGCCCTCAAAGGGGACACTCTTCAGATGGGGGAGCTTTCTTT,CASSPQRGHSSDGGAFF
TRBD2,TRBV9,-,TRBJ2-2,TGTGCCAGCAGCGTAGAATGGCTAGCGGGTACCGGGGAGCTGTTTTTT,CASSVEWLAGTGELFF
-,TRBV10-2,-,TRBJ2-2,TGCGCCAGCAGTGTAACCGTTAACACCGGGGAGCTGTTTTTT,CASSVTVNTGELFF
TRBD1,TRBV19,-,TRBJ1-1,TGTGCCAGTAGTCAAGACAGGGAGGGTACGTTGAACACTGAAGCTTTCTTT,CASSQDREGTLNTEAFF
-,TRBV19,-,TRBJ1-1,TGTGCCAGTAGTATAAAGGGCCGGAACACTGAAGCTTTCTTT,CASSIKGRNTEAFF
-,TRBV7-9,-,TRBJ1-5,TGTGCCAGCAGCTTAGGATTGCAGCCCCAGCATTTT,CASSLGLQPQHF
TRBD1,TRBV11-2,-,TRBJ2-1,TGTGCCAGCAGCCCGGACAGGGCTGATCCTGAGCAGTTCTTC,CASSPDRADPEQFF
-,TRBV27,-,TRBJ2-5,TGTGCCAGCAGTTTTTCCATAACAGGCCTTGAGACCCAGTACTTC,CASSFSITGLETQYF
-,TRBV7-3,-,TRBJ1-2,TGTGCCAGCAGCTTAACTGGGGACCGTACGAGCTATGGCTACACCTTC,CASSLTGDRTSYGYTF